This T cell receptor (beta chain) is drawn from a study of cytomegalovirus exposure and HLA in healthy donors. Amplification used 60 Vbeta primers and 13 Jbeta primers. Assay used: immunoSEQ multiplex PCR; TCRdb lists only in-frame clones, some missing. The sample holds more than 150,000 clones, around 80% seen once. This clone was counted a single time. Its antigen is not identified. V lost 5 bases, J lost 5 bases, and 12 bases stayed unmatched. Germline CDR1 and CDR2: MDHEN and SYDVKM. The CDR3 totals 15 residues. Whole-study results and caveats: Being indistinguishable, some V segments were excluded, TRBV6-2 and TRBV6-3 among them. Within an earlier analysis, most TCR beta V segments proved productive either about 87% or about 30% of the time.

The chain links TRBV28 to TRBJ2-7; 7 bases match TRBD2. Sequencing used PBMCs. The origin of this receptor is a girl under 10 years old in good health and CMV-seropositive. The CDR3 reads CASSHTTAGEDEQYF. The CDR3 coding sequence is TGTGCCAGCAGTCACACGACGGCGGGAGAGGACGAGCAGTACTTC.